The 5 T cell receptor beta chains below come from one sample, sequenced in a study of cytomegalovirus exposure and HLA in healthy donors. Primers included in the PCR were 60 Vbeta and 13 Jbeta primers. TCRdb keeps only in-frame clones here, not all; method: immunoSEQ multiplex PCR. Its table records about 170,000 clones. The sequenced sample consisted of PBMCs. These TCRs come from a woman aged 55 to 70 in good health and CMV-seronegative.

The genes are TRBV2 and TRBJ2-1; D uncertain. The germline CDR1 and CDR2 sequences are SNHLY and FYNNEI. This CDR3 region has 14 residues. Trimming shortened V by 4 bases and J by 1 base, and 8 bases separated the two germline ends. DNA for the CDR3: TGTGCCAGCAGTGGAGCGCTATCCTACAATGAGCAGTTCTTC. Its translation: CASSGALSYNEQFF.

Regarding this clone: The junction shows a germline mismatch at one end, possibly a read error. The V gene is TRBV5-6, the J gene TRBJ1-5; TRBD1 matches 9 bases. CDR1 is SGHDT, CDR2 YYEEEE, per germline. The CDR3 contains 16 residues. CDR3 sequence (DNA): TGTGCCAGCAACTTGTTCCCGGGACAGGGCCATCAGCCCCAGCATTTT. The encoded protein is CASNLFPGQGHQPQHF.

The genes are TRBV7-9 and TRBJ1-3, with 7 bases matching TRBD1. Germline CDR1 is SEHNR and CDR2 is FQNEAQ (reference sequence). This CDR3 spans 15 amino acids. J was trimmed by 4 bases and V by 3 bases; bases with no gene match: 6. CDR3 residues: CASSFRQGPGNTIYF. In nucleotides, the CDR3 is TGTGCCAGCAGCTTCCGACAGGGTCCAGGAAACACCATATATTTT.

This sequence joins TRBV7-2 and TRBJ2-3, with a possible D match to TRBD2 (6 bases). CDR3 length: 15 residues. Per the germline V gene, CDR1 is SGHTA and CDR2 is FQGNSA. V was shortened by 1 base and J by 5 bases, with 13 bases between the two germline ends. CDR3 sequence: CASSLGRGIKDTQYF. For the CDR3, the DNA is TGTGCCAGCAGCTTAGGTCGGGGGATTAAAGATACGCAGTATTTT.

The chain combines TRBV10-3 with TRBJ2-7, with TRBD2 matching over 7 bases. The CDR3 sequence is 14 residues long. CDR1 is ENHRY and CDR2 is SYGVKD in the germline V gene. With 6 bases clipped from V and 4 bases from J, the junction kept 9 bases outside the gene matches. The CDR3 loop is CAIRLGGSLYEQYF. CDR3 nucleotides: TGTGCCATCAGGCTCGGGGGGAGCCTTTACGAGCAGTACTTC.